This TCR beta chain was recorded in a study of T cell repertoires in cytomegalovirus infection. CDR3 size: 17 residues. From germline, CDR1 is ENHRY and CDR2 SYGVKD. V lost 0 bases, J lost 0 bases, and 9 bases lay in between. TCRdb used MiXCR to reprocess the reads, holding one entry per CDR3 protein. The data contain 250,000 to 300,000 distinct CDR3 sequences, under 30% of them seen just once; the ten biggest clones take up approximately 14%. The sequenced sample was PBMCs. The chain joins TRBV10-3 to TRBJ1-6; the D is unclear. The clonotype was recovered from a human donor in good health (CMV status not recorded). Some clones in this sample may be carry-over from other donors' samples. DNA of the CDR3: TGTGCCATCAGTGAGTCCGCCCGGAGCTCCTATAATTCACCCCTCCACTTT. Translated, it gives CAISESARSSYNSPLHF.